Listed below are T cell receptor beta chains from one sample, sequenced in a study of breast tumors, draining lymph nodes, adjacent tissues. MiXCR, run by TCRdb on the multiplex PCR reads, gives a single entry per CDR3 protein. The sample comprises around 300,000 distinct CDR3 sequences, around 30% of which are singletons, and 0.85% to 1.3% rests with the top ten. Sequencing was carried out using axillary lymph node tissue. The receptors here all came from a female donor with breast cancer. Some clones in this sample may be carry-over from other donors' samples. CDR3s include the opening cysteine and the closing phenylalanine or tryptophan. D genes are given only for firm matches. Clone size appears in some rows only: once, few, many, or a class for an expanded clone.

clone size: many
J gene: TRBJ2-7
V gene: TRBV7-2
D gene: .
CDR3 protein: CASSTGLQTYEQYF
CDR3 DNA: TGTGCCAGCAGCACGGGACTTCAAACCTACGAGCAGTACTTC

clone size: many
J gene: TRBJ1-5
V gene: TRBV28
D gene: .
CDR3 protein: CASSSKGPQPQHF
CDR3 DNA: TGTGCCAGCAGCTCCAAAGGACCTCAGCCCCAGCATTTT

clone size: .
J gene: TRBJ2-7
V gene: TRBV29-1
D gene: TRBD2
CDR3 protein: CSAVVGLVADEQYF
CDR3 DNA: TGCAGCGCTGTAGTAGGACTAGTTGCCGACGAGCAGTACTTC

clone size: many
J gene: TRBJ1-3
V gene: TRBV7-2
D gene: .
CDR3 protein: CASRQGGSGNTIYF
CDR3 DNA: TGTGCCAGCAGGCAGGGTGGGTCTGGAAACACCATATATTTT

clone size: .
J gene: TRBJ2-3
V gene: TRBV20-1
D gene: TRBD1
CDR3 protein: CSALRDRGNEQYF
CDR3 DNA: TGCAGTGCTCTCCGGGACAGAGGCAATGAGCAGTATTTT

clone size: many
J gene: TRBJ2-1
V gene: TRBV4-1
D gene: TRBD2
CDR3 protein: CASSQPGRAKGDEQFF
CDR3 DNA: TGCGCCAGCAGCCAACCCGGGAGGGCGAAAGGGGATGAGCAGTTCTTC

clone size: many
J gene: TRBJ1-2
V gene: TRBV13
D gene: .
CDR3 protein: CASSLADSLYGYTF
CDR3 DNA: TGTGCCAGCAGCTTAGCCGACAGTCTCTATGGCTACACCTTC

clone size: few
J gene: TRBJ2-4
V gene: TRBV5-8
D gene: .
CDR3 protein: CASSSGGGNIQYF
CDR3 DNA: TGTGCCAGCAGCTCAGGTGGGGGAAACATTCAGTACTTC

clone size: many
J gene: TRBJ2-7
V gene: TRBV15
D gene: .
CDR3 protein: CATSKSPGTVVDEQYF
CDR3 DNA: TGTGCCACCAGCAAAAGCCCCGGGACCGTCGTCGACGAGCAGTACTTC

clone size: .
J gene: TRBJ2-3
V gene: TRBV30
D gene: .
CDR3 protein: CAWTRLDTQYF
CDR3 DNA: TGTGCCTGGACGCGGTTAGATACGCAGTATTTT

clone size: many
J gene: TRBJ2-2
V gene: TRBV11-1
D gene: .
CDR3 protein: CASRLTPTGELFF
CDR3 DNA: TGTGCCAGCAGACTAACACCCACCGGGGAGCTGTTTTTT

clone size: .
J gene: TRBJ2-3
V gene: TRBV9
D gene: .
CDR3 protein: CASSVTSAAGDTQYF
CDR3 DNA: TGTGCCAGCAGCGTAACGTCAGCGGCCGGGGATACGCAGTATTTT

clone size: many
J gene: TRBJ2-7
V gene: TRBV10-1
D gene: TRBD2
CDR3 protein: CASSGLAGDEQYF
CDR3 DNA: TGCGCCAGCAGTGGACTAGCGGGAGACGAGCAGTACTTC